This TCR beta chain was identified in a study of blood T cell repertoires in COVID-19. Study overall: COVID-19 samples collected from the United States, Italy and Spain covered acute and convalescent phases. In each case, the material was cDNA or gDNA derived from T cells, B-cell-depleted T cells, or PBMCs.

The CDR3 spans 17 residues. J gave up 1 base and V 0 bases, and 9 bases lay outside the gene matches. CDR1 and CDR2 from the germline V gene are SGHDN and FVKESK. Source study methods: Cell counts per sample came from amplifying reference gene primers. The assay was immunoSEQ multiplex PCR, and TCRdb's table has in-frame clones only and misses some. V, J and clone size are taken as reported in that table, and D and trimming were inferred from the DNA itself. The sample gives about 230,000 clones, around 78% of which show up once; 2.5% to 3% is in the top ten. V is TRBV14 and J is TRBJ2-7; TRBD2 aligns across 7 bases. The sample comprised peripheral blood. The sequence was obtained from a woman in her seventies with active or convalescent COVID-19. CDR3 loop: CASSQELSGTRSYEQYF. In DNA, the CDR3 is TGTGCCAGCAGCCAAGAGCTCAGCGGGACCAGATCCTACGAGCAGTACTTC.